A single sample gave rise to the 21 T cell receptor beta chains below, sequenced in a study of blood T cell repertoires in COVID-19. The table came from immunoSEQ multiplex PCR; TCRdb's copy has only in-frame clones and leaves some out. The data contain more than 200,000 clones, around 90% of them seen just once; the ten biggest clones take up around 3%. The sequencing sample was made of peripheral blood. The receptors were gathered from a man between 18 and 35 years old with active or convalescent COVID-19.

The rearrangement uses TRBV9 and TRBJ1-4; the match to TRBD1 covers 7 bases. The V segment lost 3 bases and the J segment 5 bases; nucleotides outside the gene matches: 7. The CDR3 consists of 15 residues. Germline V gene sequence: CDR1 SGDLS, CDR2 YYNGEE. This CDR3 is CASSERQGNNEKLFF. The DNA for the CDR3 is TGTGCCAGCAGCGAGAGACAGGGTAACAATGAAAAACTGTTTTTT. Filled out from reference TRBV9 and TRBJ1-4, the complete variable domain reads DSGVTQTPKHLITATGQRVTLRCSPRSGDLSVYWYQQSLDQGLQFLIQYYNGEERAKGNILERFSAQQFPDLHSELNLSSLELGDSALYFCASSERQGNNEKLFFGSGTQLSVL.

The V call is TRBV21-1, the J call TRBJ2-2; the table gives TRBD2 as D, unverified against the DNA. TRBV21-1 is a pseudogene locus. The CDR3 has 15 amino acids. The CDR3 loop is CASSKGAGESGELFF. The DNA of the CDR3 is TGTGCCAGCAGCAAGGGAGCGGGAGAGTCCGGGGAGCTGTTTTTT.

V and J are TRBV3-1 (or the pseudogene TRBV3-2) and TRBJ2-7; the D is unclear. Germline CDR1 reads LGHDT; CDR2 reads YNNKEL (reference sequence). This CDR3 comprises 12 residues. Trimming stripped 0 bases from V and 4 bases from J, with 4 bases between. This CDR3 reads CASSQDQYEQYF. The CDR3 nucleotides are TGTGCCAGCAGCCAAGATCAGTACGAGCAGTACTTC.

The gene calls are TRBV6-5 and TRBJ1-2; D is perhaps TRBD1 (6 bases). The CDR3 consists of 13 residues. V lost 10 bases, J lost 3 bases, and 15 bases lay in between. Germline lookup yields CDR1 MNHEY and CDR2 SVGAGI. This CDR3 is CATRGRDDYGYTF. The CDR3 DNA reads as TGTGCCACTAGGGGGAGGGATGACTATGGCTACACCTTC.

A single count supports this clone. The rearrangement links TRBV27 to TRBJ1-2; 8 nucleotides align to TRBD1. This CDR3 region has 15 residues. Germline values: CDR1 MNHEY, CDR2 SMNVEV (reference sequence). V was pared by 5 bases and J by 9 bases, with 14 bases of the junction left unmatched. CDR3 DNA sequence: TGTGCCAGCAGTCCGGACAGGGTGCGACAATCGAGCTACACCTTC. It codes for CASSPDRVRQSSYTF.

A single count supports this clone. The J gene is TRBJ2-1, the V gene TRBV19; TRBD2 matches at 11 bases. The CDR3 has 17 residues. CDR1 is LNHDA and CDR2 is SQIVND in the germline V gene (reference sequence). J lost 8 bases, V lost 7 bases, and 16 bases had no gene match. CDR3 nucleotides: TGTGCCAGTAAGGGTAGCGGGAGGGCCTATAGGAGGGATGAGCAGTTCTTC. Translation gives CASKGSGRAYRRDEQFF.

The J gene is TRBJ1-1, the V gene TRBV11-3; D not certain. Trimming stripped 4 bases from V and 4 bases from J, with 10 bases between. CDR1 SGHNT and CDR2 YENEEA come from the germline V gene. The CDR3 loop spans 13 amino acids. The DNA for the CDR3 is TGTGCCAGCAGCTCCCTACGGTCCACTGAAGCTTTCTTT. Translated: CASSSLRSTEAFF.

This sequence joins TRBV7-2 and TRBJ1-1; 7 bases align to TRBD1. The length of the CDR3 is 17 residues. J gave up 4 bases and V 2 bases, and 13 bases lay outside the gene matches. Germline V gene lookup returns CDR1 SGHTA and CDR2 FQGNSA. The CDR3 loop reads CASSLRSAGAGGTEAFF. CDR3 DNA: TGTGCCAGCAGCTTAAGGTCTGCAGGCGCAGGGGGCACTGAAGCTTTCTTT.

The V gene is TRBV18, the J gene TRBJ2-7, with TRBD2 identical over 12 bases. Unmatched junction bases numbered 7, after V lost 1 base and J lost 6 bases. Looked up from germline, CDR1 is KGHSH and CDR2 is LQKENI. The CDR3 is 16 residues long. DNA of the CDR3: TGTGCCAGCTCACCACTGCTTCTAGCGGGAGGGCTCGAGCAGTACTTC. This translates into CASSPLLLAGGLEQYF.

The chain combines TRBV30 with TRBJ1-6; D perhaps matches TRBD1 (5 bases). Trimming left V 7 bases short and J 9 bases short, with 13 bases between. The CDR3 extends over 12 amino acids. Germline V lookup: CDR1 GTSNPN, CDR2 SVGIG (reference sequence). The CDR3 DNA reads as TGTGCCTCCCGAAGGGGAGGTTCACCCCTCCACTTT. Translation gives CASRRGGSPLHF.

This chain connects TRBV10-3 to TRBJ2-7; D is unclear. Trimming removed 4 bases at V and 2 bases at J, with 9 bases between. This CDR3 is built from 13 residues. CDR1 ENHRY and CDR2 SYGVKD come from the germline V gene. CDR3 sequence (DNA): TGTGCCATCAGTGGTCTGAGAACCTACGAGCAGTACTTC. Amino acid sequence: CAISGLRTYEQYF.

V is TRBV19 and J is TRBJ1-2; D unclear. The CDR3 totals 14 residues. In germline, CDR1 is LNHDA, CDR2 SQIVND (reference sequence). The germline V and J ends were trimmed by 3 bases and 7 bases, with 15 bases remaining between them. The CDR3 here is CASSMVPGEGGYTF. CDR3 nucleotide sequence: TGTGCCAGTAGTATGGTCCCCGGGGAGGGTGGCTACACCTTC.

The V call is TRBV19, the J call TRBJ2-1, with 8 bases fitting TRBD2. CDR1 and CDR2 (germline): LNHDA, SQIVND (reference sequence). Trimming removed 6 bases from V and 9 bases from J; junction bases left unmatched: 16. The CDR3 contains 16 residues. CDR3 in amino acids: CASRTLGAGARGEQFF. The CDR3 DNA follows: TGTGCCAGTAGGACTTTAGGAGCGGGAGCCCGGGGTGAGCAGTTCTTC.

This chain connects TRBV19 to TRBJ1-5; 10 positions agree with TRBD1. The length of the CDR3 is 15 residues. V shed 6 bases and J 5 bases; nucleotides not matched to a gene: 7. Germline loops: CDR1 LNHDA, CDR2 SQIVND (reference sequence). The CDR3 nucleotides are TGTGCCAGTAGGCAGGGACAGGGGTCTTATCAGCCCCAGCATTTT. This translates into CASRQGQGSYQPQHF.

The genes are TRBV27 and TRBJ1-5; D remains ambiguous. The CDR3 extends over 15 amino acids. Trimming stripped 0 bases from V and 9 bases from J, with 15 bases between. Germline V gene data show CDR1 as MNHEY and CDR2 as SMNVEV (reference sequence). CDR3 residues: CASSLSRDPLSPQHF. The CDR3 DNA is TGTGCCAGCAGTTTATCCCGAGATCCCCTCTCGCCCCAGCATTTT.

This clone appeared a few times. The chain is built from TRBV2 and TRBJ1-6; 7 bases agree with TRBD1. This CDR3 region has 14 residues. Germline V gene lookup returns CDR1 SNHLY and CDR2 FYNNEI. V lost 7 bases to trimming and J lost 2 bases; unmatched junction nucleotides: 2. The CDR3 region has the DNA TGTGCCAGCATCGGGACAGCCTATAATTCACCCCTCCACTTT. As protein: CASIGTAYNSPLHF.

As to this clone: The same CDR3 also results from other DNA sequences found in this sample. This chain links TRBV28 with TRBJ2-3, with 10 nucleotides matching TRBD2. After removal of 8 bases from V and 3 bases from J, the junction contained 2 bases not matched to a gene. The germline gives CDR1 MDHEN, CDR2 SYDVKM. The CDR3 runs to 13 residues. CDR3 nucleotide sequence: TGTGCCAGCTCTAGCGGGAGTACAGATACGCAGTATTTT. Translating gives CASSSGSTDTQYF.

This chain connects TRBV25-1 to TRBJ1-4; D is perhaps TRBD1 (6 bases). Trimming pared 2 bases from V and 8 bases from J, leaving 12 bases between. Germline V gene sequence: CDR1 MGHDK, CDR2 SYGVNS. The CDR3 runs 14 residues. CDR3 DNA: TGTGCCAGCAGTGAAGCGGGGGGCCGGGAAAAACTGTTTTTT. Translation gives CASSEAGGREKLFF. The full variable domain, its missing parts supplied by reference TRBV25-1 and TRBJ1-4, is EADIYQTPRYLVIGTGKKITLECSQTMGHDKMYWYQQDPGMELHLIHYSYGVNSTEKGDLSSESTVSRIRTEHFPLTLESARPSHTSQYLCASSEAGGREKLFFGSGTQLSVL.

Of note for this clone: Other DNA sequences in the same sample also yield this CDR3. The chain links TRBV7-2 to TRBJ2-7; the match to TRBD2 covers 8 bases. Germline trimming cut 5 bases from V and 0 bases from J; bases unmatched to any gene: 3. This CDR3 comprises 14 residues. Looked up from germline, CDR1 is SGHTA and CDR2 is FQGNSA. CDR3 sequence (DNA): TGTGCCAGCAGCCTCAGCGGGAGCTCCTACGAGCAGTACTTC. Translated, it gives CASSLSGSSYEQYF.

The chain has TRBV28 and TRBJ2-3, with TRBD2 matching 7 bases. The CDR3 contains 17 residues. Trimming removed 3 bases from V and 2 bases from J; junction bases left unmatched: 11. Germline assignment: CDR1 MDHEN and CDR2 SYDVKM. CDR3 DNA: TGTGCCAGCAGTTTGGTTTTCCCGGGGGGTTCCACAGATACGCAGTATTTT. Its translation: CASSLVFPGGSTDTQYF.

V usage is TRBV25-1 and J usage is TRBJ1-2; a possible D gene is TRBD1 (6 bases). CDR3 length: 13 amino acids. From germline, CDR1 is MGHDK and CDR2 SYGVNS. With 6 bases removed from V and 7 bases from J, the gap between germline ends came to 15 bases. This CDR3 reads CASRQGFGAGYTF. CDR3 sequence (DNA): TGTGCCAGCAGGCAGGGGTTCGGAGCTGGCTACACCTTC.